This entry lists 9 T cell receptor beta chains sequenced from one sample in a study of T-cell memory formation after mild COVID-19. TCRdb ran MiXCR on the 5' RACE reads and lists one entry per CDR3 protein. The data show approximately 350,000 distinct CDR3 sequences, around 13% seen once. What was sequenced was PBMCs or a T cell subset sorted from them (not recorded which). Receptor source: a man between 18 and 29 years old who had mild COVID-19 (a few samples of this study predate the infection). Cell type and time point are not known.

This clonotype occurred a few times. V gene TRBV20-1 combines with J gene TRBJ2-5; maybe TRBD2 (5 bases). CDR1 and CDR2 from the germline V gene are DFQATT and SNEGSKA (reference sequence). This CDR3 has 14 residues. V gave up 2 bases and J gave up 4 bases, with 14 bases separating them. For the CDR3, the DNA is TGCAGTGCTAGACCTGGGTTCGGGGTAGAGACCCAGTACTTC. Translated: CSARPGFGVETQYF.

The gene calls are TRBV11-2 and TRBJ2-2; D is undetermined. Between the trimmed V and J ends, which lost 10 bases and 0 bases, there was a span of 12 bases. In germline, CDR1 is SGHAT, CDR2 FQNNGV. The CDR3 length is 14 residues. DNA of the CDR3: TGTGCCACCCAAGGGCTAGCGAACACCGGGGAGCTGTTTTTT. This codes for CATQGLANTGELFF.

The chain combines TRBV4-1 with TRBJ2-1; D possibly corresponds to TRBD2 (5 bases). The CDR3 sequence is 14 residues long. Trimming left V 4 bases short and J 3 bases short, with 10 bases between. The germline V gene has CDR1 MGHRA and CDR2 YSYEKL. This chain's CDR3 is CASSPPLGYNEQFF. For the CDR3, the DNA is TGCGCCAGCAGCCCGCCACTAGGCTACAATGAGCAGTTCTTC.

CDR3 in DNA: TGTGCCAGCCGCACACCCGGGCGGACTGAAGCTTTCTTT. Translated, it gives CASRTPGRTEAFF. The chain is built from TRBV11-2 and TRBJ1-1; D remains unclear. With 8 bases removed from V and 5 bases from J, the gap between germline ends came to 15 bases. The CDR3 sequence is 13 residues long. From germline, CDR1 is SGHAT and CDR2 FQNNGV.

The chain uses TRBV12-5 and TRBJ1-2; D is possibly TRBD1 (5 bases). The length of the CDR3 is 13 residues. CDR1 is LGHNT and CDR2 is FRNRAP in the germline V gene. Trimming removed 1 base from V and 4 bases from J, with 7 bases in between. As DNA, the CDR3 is TGTGCTAGTGGTTTGGGCAGGGTCTATGGCTACACCTTC. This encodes CASGLGRVYGYTF. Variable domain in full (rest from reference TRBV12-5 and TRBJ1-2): DARVTQTPRHKVTEMGQEVTMRCQPILGHNTVFWYRQTMMQGLELLAYFRNRAPLDDSGMPKDRFSAEMPDATLATLKIQPSEPRDSAVYFCASGLGRVYGYTFGSGTRLTVV.

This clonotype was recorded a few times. As DNA, the CDR3 is TGTGCCAGCAGGCCAAACCGGGACACGAGCTCCTACAATGAGCAGTTCTTC. As protein: CASRPNRDTSSYNEQFF. V gene TRBV7-8 combines with J gene TRBJ2-1, with D possibly matching TRBD1 (6 bases). CDR3 length: 17 amino acids. Germline CDR1 reads SGHVS; CDR2 reads FQNEAQ. The V end was cut by 6 bases, the J end by 0 bases, with 18 bases between.

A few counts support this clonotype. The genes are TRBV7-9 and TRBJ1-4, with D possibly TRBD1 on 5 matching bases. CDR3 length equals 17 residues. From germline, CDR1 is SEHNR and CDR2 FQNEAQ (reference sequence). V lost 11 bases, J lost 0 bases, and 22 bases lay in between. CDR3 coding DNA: TGTGCCGAAACCTTGACGAGGGGTGACTCAACTAATGAAAAACTGTTTTTT. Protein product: CAETLTRGDSTNEKLFF.

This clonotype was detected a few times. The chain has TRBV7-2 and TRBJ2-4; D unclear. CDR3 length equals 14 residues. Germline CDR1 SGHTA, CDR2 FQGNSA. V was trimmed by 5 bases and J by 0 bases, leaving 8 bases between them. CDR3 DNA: TGTGCCAGCAGCCCGGCTCTAGCCAAAAACATTCAGTACTTC. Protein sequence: CASSPALAKNIQYF. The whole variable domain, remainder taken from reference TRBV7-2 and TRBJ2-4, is GAGVSQSPSNKVTEKGKDVELRCDPISGHTALYWYRQSLGQGLEFLIYFQGNSAPDKSGLPSDRFSAERTGGSVSTLTIQRTQQEDSAVYLCASSPALAKNIQYFGAGTRLSVL.

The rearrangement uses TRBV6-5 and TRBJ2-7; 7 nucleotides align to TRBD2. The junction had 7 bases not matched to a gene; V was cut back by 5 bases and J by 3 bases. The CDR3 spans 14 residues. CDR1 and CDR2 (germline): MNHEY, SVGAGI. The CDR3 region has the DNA TGTGCCAGCAGTCAAAACGGGGGGTACTACGAGCAGTACTTC. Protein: CASSQNGGYYEQYF.